The next 10 T cell receptor beta chains were all read from a single sample in a study of T cells after yellow fever vaccination. From the 5' RACE reads, TCRdb called clonotypes with MiXCR, one entry per CDR3 protein. In the table there are about 330,000 distinct CDR3 sequences, about 7.8% of which are singletons. This specimen was PBMCs, taken around 45 days after the first yellow fever vaccination. The receptors were sampled from a man aged 18 to 30 who received the YFV17D yellow fever vaccine.

The chain links TRBV5-1 to TRBJ2-7, with TRBD1 matching 9 bases. J was trimmed by 4 bases and V by 6 bases; bases with no gene match: 5. The CDR3 has 13 residues. Looked up from germline, CDR1 is SGHRS and CDR2 is YFSETQ. CDR3: CASMGQGLYEQYF. DNA for the CDR3: TGCGCCAGCATGGGACAGGGACTTTACGAGCAGTACTTC. The whole variable domain, filled in from reference TRBV5-1 and TRBJ2-7, reads KAGVTQTPRYLIKTRGQQVTLSCSPISGHRSVSWYQQTPGQGLQFLFEYFSETQRNKGNFPGRFSGRQFSNSRSEMNVSTLELGDSALYLCASMGQGLYEQYFGPGTRLTVT.

This clonotype was counted a few times. The chain links TRBV7-3 to TRBJ2-1, with 9 nucleotides matching TRBD2. The CDR3 is 14 residues long. Looked up from germline, CDR1 is SGHTA and CDR2 is FQGTGA. The trim removed 6 bases at V and 8 bases at J, leaving 8 bases unmatched. The CDR3 loop is CASSTAGGLDEQFF. In DNA form, the CDR3 reads TGTGCCAGCAGTACTGCGGGGGGGCTGGATGAGCAGTTCTTC.

The CDR3 loop is CASRPGTSGYTDTQYF. In nucleotides, the CDR3 is TGCGCCAGCAGACCCGGGACTAGCGGGTACACAGATACGCAGTATTTT. This rearrangement joins TRBV4-3 to TRBJ2-3; 12 bases agree with TRBD2. Germline V gene data show CDR1 as LGHNA and CDR2 as YSLEER. V trimming: 6 bases; J trimming: 2 bases; junction bases outside the gene matches: 6. The CDR3 is 16 amino acids.

The table lists this clonotype with a few counts. This chain uses TRBV7-2 with TRBJ2-3, with TRBD1 matching over 7 bases. Germline V lookup: CDR1 SGHTA, CDR2 FQGNSA. This CDR3 has 15 amino acids. Trimming at V came to 4 bases and at J to 2 bases, leaving 6 bases not matched to a gene. CDR3 bases: TGTGCCAGCAGCTCTCGACAGGGCCCCACAGATACGCAGTATTTT. Its protein product is CASSSRQGPTDTQYF. Full variable domain (missing parts from reference TRBV7-2 and TRBJ2-3): GAGVSQSPSNKVTEKGKDVELRCDPISGHTALYWYRQSLGQGLEFLIYFQGNSAPDKSGLPSDRFSAERTGGSVSTLTIQRTQQEDSAVYLCASSSRQGPTDTQYFGPGTRLTVL.

This clonotype came up a few times. The chain links TRBV7-2 to TRBJ1-6; no reliable D call. The CDR3 is made up of 21 amino acids. With 0 bases removed from V and 0 bases from J, the gap between germline ends came to 21 bases. Germline V gene lookup returns CDR1 SGHTA and CDR2 FQGNSA. The chain's CDR3 is CASSLARFILNWSSYNSPLHF. The CDR3 DNA follows: TGTGCCAGCAGCTTAGCAAGGTTTATCTTGAACTGGAGCTCCTATAATTCACCCCTCCACTTT.

The chain couples TRBV27 to TRBJ1-1, with 9 bases fitting TRBD1. J gave up 6 bases and V 5 bases, and 7 bases lay outside the gene matches. The CDR3 sequence is 14 residues long. Germline V CDR1 and CDR2: MNHEY, SMNVEV (reference sequence). The CDR3 nucleotides read TGTGCCAGCAGTCGACGGACAGGGGTGGCTGAAGCTTTCTTT. Residues: CASSRRTGVAEAFF.

The genes are TRBV7-8 and TRBJ2-3; 8 bases map to TRBD2. The CDR3 extends over 15 amino acids. Germline V lookup: CDR1 SGHVS, CDR2 FQNEAQ. The ends lost 6 bases at V and 0 bases at J; junction bases unmatched: 5. CDR3 region: CASSSRGESTDTQYF. Here the CDR3 DNA reads TGTGCCAGCAGTTCGCGGGGGGAGAGCACAGATACGCAGTATTTT.

The chain links TRBV24-1 to TRBJ2-3, with D possibly TRBD2 on 6 matching bases. Looked up from germline, CDR1 is KGHDR and CDR2 is SFDVKD. Trimming shortened V by 1 base and J by 1 base, and 11 bases separated the two germline ends. The CDR3 is made up of 16 amino acids. CDR3 amino acids: CATSDLGGFGTDTQYF. In nucleotides, the CDR3 is TGTGCCACCAGTGATTTAGGAGGGTTTGGCACAGATACGCAGTATTTT.

This clonotype was observed a few times. This sequence joins TRBV24-1 and TRBJ2-3, with 10 bases fitting TRBD1. CDR3 length: 17 amino acids. V was clipped by 2 bases and J by 5 bases; unmatched bases: 9. Germline loops: CDR1 KGHDR, CDR2 SFDVKD. CDR3 bases: TGTGCCACCAGTGATTACCCCGGGACAGGGGAGGGAGATACGCAGTATTTT. This encodes CATSDYPGTGEGDTQYF.

At least ten counts were recorded for this clonotype. For the CDR3, the DNA is TGTGCCAGCAGTTCCCAACGGGGGGGGGGAGAGACCCAGTACTTC. Translating gives CASSSQRGGGETQYF. The gene calls are TRBV7-2 and TRBJ2-5; 8 bases match TRBD2. CDR1 and CDR2 (germline): SGHTA, FQGNSA. The junction had 10 bases not matched to a gene; V was cut back by 6 bases and J by 4 bases. The CDR3 extends over 15 amino acids.